This T cell receptor (beta chain) originates from a study of T-cell reconstitution after alpha-beta-depleted transplantation in children. The study, taken as a whole, reports: Several hundred graft clones that had expanded were reportedly the source of alpha-beta T cells about two months after transplant.

Unique molecular identifiers featured in how the TCRbeta library was prepared. TCRdb re-analysed the PCR reads in MiXCR, keeping a single row per CDR3 protein. The sample shows a few hundred thousand distinct CDR3 sequences, about 45% of them seen only once. CDR1 and CDR2 (germline): MDHEN, SYDVKM. The CDR3 has 13 residues. V shed 4 bases and J 7 bases; nucleotides not matched to a gene: 7. On this clonotype: What it binds is unknown.

The sequenced sample was PBMCs, obtained before TCRalphabeta/CD19-depleted stem cell transplant. This sequence originates from a girl aged 2 to 10 with aplastic anemia, due to receive a stem cell transplant. This chain uses TRBV28 with TRBJ2-7; TRBD1 matches 7 bases. CDR3: CASSSDRAREQYF. CDR3 nucleotide sequence: TGTGCCAGCAGTTCAGACAGGGCTCGAGAGCAGTACTTC.